This TCR beta chain was identified during a study of PD-L1 blockade in urothelial cancer. Study-wide context: Blood was tested 3 weeks (second dose) and 6 weeks into treatment.

Measured with immunoSEQ multiplex PCR; TCRdb has only the in-frame clones, and not every one. Seen here are around 49,000 clones, roughly 86% observed once, and the top ten hold roughly 13%. Time point of the sample: peripheral blood 6 weeks after treatment start. The germline gives CDR1 MDHEN, CDR2 SYDVKM. CDR3 length equals 11 residues. Trimming left V 5 bases short and J 4 bases short, with 6 bases between. The clonotype was recovered from a man in his fifties or sixties with urothelial cancer. Sample: PBMCs, taken around atezolizumab (anti-PD-L1) treatment. The J gene is TRBJ2-7, the V gene TRBV28; no definite D call. The CDR3 here is CASSNRYEQYF. CDR3 DNA: TGTGCCAGCAGTAATCGGTACGAGCAGTACTTC.